Presented here are 2 T cell receptor beta chains from one specimen sequenced in a study of cytomegalovirus exposure and HLA in healthy donors. With 60 Vbeta and 13 Jbeta primers, the PCR was carried out. The method was immunoSEQ multiplex PCR; TCRdb's version includes in-frame clones alone and lacks a portion of them. The sample comprises roughly 160,000 clones, 80% to 90% of which are singletons, and 2.4% rests with the top ten. Sequenced: PBMCs. The receptors stem from a male donor in good health and CMV-seronegative.

The chain couples TRBV29-1 to TRBJ2-3; 7 bases line up with TRBD1. The CDR3 sequence is 15 residues long. V lost 1 base and J lost 2; bases outside the gene matches: 6. Germline loops: CDR1 SQVTM, CDR2 ANQGSEA. CDR3: CSVEGRGSITDTQYF. CDR3 coding DNA: TGCAGCGTTGAAGGCAGGGGGAGCATCACAGATACGCAGTATTTT.

This rearrangement joins TRBV13 to TRBJ2-2; 7 nucleotides align to TRBD1. The CDR3 is 14 residues long. V shed 4 bases, J shed 3 bases, and the junction held 2 bases outside the gene matches. CDR1 is PRHDT, CDR2 FYEKMQ, per germline (reference sequence). The CDR3 loop reads CASSSGTDTGELFF. The CDR3 region has the DNA TGTGCCAGCAGCTCCGGGACAGACACCGGGGAGCTGTTTTTT.